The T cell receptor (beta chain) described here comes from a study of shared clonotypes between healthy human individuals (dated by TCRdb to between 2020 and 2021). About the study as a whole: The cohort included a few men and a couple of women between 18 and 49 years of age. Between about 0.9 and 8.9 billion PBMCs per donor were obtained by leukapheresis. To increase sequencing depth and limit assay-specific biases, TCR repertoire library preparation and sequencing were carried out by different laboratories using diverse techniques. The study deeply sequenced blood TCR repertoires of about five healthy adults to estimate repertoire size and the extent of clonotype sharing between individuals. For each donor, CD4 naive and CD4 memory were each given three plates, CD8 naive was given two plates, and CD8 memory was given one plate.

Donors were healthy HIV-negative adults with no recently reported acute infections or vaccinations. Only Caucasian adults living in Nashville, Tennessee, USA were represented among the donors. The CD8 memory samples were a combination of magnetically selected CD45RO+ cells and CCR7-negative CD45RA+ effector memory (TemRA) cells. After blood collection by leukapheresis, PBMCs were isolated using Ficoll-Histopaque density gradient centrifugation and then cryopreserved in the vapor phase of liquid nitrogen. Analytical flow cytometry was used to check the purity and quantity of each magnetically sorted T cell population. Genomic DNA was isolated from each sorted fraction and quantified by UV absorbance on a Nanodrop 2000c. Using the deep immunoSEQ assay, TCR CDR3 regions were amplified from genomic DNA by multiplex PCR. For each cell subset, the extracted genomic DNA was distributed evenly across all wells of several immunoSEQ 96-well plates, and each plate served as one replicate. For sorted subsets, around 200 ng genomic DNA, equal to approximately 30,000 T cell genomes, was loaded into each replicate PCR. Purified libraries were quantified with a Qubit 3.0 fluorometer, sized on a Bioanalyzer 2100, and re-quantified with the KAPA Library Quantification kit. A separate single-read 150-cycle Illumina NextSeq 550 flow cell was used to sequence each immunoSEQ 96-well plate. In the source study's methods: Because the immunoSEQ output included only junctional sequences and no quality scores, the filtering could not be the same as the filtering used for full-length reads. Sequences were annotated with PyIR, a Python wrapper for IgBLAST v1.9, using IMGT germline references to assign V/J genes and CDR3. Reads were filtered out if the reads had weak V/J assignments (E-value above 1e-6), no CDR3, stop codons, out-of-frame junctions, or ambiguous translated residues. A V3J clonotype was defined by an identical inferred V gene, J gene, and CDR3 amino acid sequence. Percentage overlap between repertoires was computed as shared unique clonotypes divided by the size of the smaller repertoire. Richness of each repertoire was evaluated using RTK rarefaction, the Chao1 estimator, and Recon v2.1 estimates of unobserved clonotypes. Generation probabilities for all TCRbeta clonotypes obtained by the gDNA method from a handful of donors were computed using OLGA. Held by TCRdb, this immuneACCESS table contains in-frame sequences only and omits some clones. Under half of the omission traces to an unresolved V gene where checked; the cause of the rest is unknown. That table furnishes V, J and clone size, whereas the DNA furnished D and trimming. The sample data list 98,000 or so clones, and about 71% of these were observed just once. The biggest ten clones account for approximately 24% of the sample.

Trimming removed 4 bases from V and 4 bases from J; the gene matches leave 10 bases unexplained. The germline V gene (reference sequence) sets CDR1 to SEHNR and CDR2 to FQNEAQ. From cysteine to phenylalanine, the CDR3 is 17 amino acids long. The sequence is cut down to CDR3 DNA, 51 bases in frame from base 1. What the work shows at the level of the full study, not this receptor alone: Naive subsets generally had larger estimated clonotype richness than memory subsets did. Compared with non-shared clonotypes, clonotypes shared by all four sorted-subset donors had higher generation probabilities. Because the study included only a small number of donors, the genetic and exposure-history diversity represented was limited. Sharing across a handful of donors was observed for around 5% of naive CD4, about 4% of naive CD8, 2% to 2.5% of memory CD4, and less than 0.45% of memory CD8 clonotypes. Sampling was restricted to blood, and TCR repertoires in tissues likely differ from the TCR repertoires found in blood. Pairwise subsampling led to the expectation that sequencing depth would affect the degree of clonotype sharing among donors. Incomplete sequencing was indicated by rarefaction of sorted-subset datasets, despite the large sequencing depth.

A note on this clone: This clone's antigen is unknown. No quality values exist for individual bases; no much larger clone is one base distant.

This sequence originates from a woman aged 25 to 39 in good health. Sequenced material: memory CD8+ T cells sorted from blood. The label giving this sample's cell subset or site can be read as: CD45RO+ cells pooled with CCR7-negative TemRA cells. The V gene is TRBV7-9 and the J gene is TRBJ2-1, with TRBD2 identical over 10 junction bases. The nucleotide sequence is TGTGCCAGCAGCTATCGTCAAACTAGCGGGAATTACAATGAGCAGTTCTTC. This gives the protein CASSYRQTSGNYNEQFF.